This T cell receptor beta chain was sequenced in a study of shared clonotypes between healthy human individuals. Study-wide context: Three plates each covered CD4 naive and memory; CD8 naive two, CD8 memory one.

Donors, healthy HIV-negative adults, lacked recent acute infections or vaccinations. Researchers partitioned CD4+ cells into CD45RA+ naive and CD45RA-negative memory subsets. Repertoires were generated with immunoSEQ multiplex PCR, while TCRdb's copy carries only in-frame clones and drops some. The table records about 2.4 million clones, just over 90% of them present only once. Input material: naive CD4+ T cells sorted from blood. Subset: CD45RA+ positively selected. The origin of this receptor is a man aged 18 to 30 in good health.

The DNA of the CDR3 is TGTGCCAGCACCAGATCTAGCGGCTACAATGAGCAGTTCTTC. Translation gives CASTRSSGYNEQFF. The chain combines TRBV6-5 with TRBJ2-1; 7 positions agree with TRBD2. The V and J ends lost 7 bases and 3 bases, in that order; junction bases with no gene match: 6. The germline gives CDR1 MNHEY, CDR2 SVGAGI. This CDR3 spans 14 amino acids.